The 10 T cell receptor beta chains below come from one sample, sequenced in a study of blood T cell repertoires in COVID-19. Method: immunoSEQ multiplex PCR; TCRdb's copy keeps in-frame clones and lacks some. In the table there are 55,000 to 75,000 clones, around 89% of which are singletons. The sequenced material came from peripheral blood. Every receptor here comes from a human donor in a cohort sampled during active COVID-19.

This sequence joins TRBV9 and TRBJ2-1, with 9 bases identical to TRBD1. Germline V lookup: CDR1 SGDLS, CDR2 YYNGEE. Trimming cost V 0 bases and J 9 bases; bases outside gene matches: 7. This CDR3 region has 15 residues. The CDR3 DNA follows: TGTGCCAGCAGCGTAGGGGAGGGACAGGGAAGTGAGCAGTTCTTC. Translation gives CASSVGEGQGSEQFF.

V gene TRBV6-5 combines with J gene TRBJ2-7; 7 bases are shared with TRBD1. Germline CDR1 MNHEY, CDR2 SVGAGI. Unmatched junction bases numbered 5, after V lost 9 bases and J lost 3 bases. CDR3 length: 12 amino acids. CDR3 protein: CASGDRFYEQYF. Written as DNA, the CDR3 is TGTGCCAGTGGGGACAGATTCTACGAGCAGTACTTC.

The rearrangement links TRBV13 to TRBJ2-6, with 8 bases aligning to TRBD1. Trimming took 2 bases from V and 4 from J; bases not matched to a gene: 1. The germline gives CDR1 PRHDT, CDR2 FYEKMQ (reference sequence). This CDR3 has 15 amino acids. CDR3 coding DNA: TGTGCCAGCAGCTTAAGACAGGGGGGGGCCAACGTCCTGACTTTC. Translated: CASSLRQGGANVLTF.

The gene calls are TRBV7-2 and TRBJ2-7, with D perhaps TRBD2 (6 bases). The germline gives CDR1 SGHTA, CDR2 FQGNSA. The CDR3 length is 14 residues. Trimming shortened V by 5 bases and J by 2 bases, and 13 bases separated the two germline ends. The CDR3 is CASSADTSPYEQYF. The CDR3 region has the DNA TGTGCCAGCAGCGCAGACACTAGCCCCTACGAGCAGTACTTC.

The V and J genes are TRBV5-8 and TRBJ1-1, with D possibly matching TRBD1 (6 bases). Germline values: CDR1 SGHTS, CDR2 YDEGEE. V was trimmed by 9 bases and J by 4 bases, leaving 16 bases between them. This CDR3 comprises 13 residues. This CDR3 reads CATHRAWGTEAFF. The CDR3 DNA sequence: TGTGCCACCCACAGGGCTTGGGGCACTGAAGCTTTCTTT.

The rearrangement links TRBV29-1 to TRBJ2-7, with 9 bases identical to TRBD1. Germline CDR1 reads SQVTM; CDR2 reads ANQGSEA. V was pared by 6 bases and J by 0 bases, with 3 bases of the junction left unmatched. CDR3 size: 13 residues. CDR3 coding DNA: TGCAGCGTGAGGACAGGGGCCTCCTACGAGCAGTACTTC. This gives the protein CSVRTGASYEQYF.

The chain uses TRBV7-9 and TRBJ2-2; 9 nucleotides agree with TRBD2. The CDR3 runs to 17 residues. V shed 5 bases, J shed 6 bases, and the junction held 13 bases outside the gene matches. Germline CDR1 and CDR2: SEHNR and FQNEAQ (reference sequence). The CDR3 region is CASSGTSPASLAGELFF. As DNA, the CDR3 is TGTGCCAGCAGCGGGACTAGCCCAGCTTCGTTGGCCGGGGAGCTGTTTTTT.

The chain combines TRBV11-2 with TRBJ2-2; 12 nucleotides line up with TRBD2. Germline assignment: CDR1 SGHAT and CDR2 FQNNGV. V was clipped by 6 bases and J by 6 bases; unmatched bases: 8. The CDR3 spans 16 residues. The CDR3 sequence is CASSSSGRARSGELFF. The CDR3 coding sequence is TGTGCCAGCAGTTCTAGCGGGAGGGCCCGATCCGGGGAGCTGTTTTTT.

This chain links TRBV7-9 with TRBJ2-7; 8 bases match TRBD1. There are 16 residues in the CDR3. V was pared by 1 base and J by 3 bases, with 8 bases of the junction left unmatched. Looked up from germline, CDR1 is SEHNR and CDR2 is FQNEAQ (reference sequence). In nucleotides, the CDR3 is TGTGCCAGCAGCTTAGACGGGACAGGATTAATCTACGAGCAGTACTTC. Its translation: CASSLDGTGLIYEQYF.

A single count supports this clone. V and J are TRBV9 and TRBJ1-5; perhaps TRBD1 as D (5 bases). CDR3 length: 14 amino acids. V shed 3 bases and J shed 5 bases, with 12 bases lying between them. The germline V gene encodes CDR1 SGDLS and CDR2 YYNGEE. The CDR3 loop reads CASSDGGGHQPQHF. The DNA for the CDR3 is TGTGCCAGCAGCGATGGGGGGGGACATCAGCCCCAGCATTTT.